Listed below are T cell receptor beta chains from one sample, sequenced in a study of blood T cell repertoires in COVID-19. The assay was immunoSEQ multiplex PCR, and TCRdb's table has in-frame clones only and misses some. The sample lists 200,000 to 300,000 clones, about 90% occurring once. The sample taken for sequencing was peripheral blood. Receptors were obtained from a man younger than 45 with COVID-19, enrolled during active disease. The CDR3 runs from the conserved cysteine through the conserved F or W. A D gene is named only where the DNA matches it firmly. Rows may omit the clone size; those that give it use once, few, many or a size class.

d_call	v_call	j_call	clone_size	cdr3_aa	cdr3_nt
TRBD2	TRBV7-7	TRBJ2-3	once	CASSSSGGGTDTQYF	TGTGCCAGCAGCAGTAGCGGGGGGGGCACAGATACGCAGTATTTT
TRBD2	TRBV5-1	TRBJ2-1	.	CASSAGSGGATHNEQFF	TGCGCCAGCAGCGCGGGGAGCGGGGGGGCTACCCACAATGAGCAGTTCTTC
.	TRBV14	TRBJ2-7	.	CASSQQGSYEQYF	TGTGCCAGCAGCCAACAGGGATCCTACGAGCAGTACTTC
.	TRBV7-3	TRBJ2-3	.	CASSQGKDTQYF	TGTGCCAGCAGCCAGGGTAAAGATACGCAGTATTTT
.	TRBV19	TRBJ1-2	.	CASSIALPTDGYTF	TGTGCCAGTAGTATTGCCCTCCCGACAGATGGCTACACCTTC
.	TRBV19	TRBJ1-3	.	CASRSLDSPTSSGNTIYF	TGTGCCAGTAGGAGCTTGGACAGTCCCACGAGCTCTGGAAACACCATATATTTT
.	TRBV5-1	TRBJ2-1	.	CASSPIDRNNEQFF	TGCGCCAGCAGCCCTATCGACAGGAACAATGAGCAGTTCTTC
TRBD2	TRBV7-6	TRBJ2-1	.	CASSSPRGAGGVEQFF	TGTGCCAGCAGCTCCCCCCGGGGAGCGGGGGGCGTTGAGCAGTTCTTC
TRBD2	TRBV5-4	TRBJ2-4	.	CASSPGTSGGPPGEYF	TGTGCCAGCAGTCCCGGGACTAGCGGGGGGCCCCCCGGAGAGTACTTC
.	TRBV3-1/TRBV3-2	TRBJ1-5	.	CASSQGIGNQPQHF	TGTGCCAGCAGCCAAGGAATAGGCAATCAGCCCCAGCATTTT
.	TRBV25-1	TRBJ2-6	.	CASSQGLGAGANVLTF	TGTGCCAGCAGTCAGGGCCTTGGAGCAGGGGCCAACGTCCTGACTTTC
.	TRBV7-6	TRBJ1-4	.	CASSFTGSTNEKLFF	TGTGCCAGCAGCTTCACAGGATCTACTAATGAAAAACTGTTTTTT
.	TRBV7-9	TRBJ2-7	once	CASSHPARGDEQYF	TGTGCCAGCAGCCACCCTGCCAGGGGGGACGAGCAGTACTTC
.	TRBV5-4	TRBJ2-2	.	CASSLDRAGANTGELFF	TGTGCCAGCAGCTTGGACCGGGCAGGGGCGAACACCGGGGAGCTGTTTTTT
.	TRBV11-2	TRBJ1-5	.	CASSLDFTGDYSNQPQHF	TGTGCCAGCAGCTTAGATTTTACGGGGGATTATAGCAATCAGCCCCAGCATTTT
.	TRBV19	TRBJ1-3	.	CASRSLQGSGNTIYF	TGTGCCAGTAGGTCCCTGCAGGGGTCTGGAAACACCATATATTTT
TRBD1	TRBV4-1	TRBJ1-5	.	CASSSYRGRSNQPQHF	TGCGCCAGCAGTTCTTACAGGGGTAGGAGCAATCAGCCCCAGCATTTT
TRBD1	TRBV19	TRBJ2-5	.	CASSPKRDRKTQYF	TGTGCCAGTAGTCCCAAACGGGACAGGAAGACCCAGTACTTC
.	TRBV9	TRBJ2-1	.	CASSLGTPLANNEQFF	TGTGCCAGCAGCTTAGGGACACCCTTAGCCAACAATGAGCAGTTCTTC
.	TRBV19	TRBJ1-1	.	CASHTGGVLNTEAFF	TGTGCCAGCCATACGGGGGGTGTGCTGAACACTGAAGCTTTCTTT
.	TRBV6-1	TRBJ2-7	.	CASSELRGLQGQYF	TGTGCCAGCAGTGAACTGCGGGGCCTCCAGGGGCAGTACTTC
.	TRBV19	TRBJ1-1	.	CASSIVSPGVGGRTEAFF	TGTGCCAGTAGTATCGTTTCCCCCGGAGTGGGGGGGAGGACTGAAGCTTTCTTT
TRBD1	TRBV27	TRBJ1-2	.	CASSPGQGAQLGYGYTF	TGTGCCAGCAGTCCCGGACAGGGGGCGCAGCTAGGCTATGGCTACACCTTC
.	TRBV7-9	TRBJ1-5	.	CASSFGGNSNQPQHF	TGTGCCAGCAGCTTTGGGGGGAATAGCAATCAGCCCCAGCATTTT
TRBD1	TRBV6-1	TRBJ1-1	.	CASSDWARDRDTEAFF	TGTGCCAGCAGTGACTGGGCTCGAGACAGGGACACTGAAGCTTTCTTT